This record looks at one T cell receptor beta chain sequence and its context. The data derive from a study of immune evolution from preneoplasia to lung adenocarcinoma. Sequencing used immunoSEQ multiplex PCR; TCRdb keeps in-frame clones, though not all of them. The sample contains 6,000 to 9,500 clones, roughly 72% of which appear only once. Trimming took 6 bases from V and 3 from J; bases not matched to a gene: 0. Germline CDR1 and CDR2: MNHEY and SMNVEV (reference sequence). This CDR3 has 13 residues. Sequencing input: FFPE lung adenocarcinoma in situ tissue. V usage is TRBV27 and J usage is TRBJ2-2; TRBD1 matches at 8 bases. The TCR originated in an older donor with lung adenocarcinoma. Some clones in this sample may be carry-over from other donors' samples. As DNA, the CDR3 is TGTGCCAGCAGGACAGGGGACACCGGGGAGCTGTTTTTT. It specifies CASRTGDTGELFF.